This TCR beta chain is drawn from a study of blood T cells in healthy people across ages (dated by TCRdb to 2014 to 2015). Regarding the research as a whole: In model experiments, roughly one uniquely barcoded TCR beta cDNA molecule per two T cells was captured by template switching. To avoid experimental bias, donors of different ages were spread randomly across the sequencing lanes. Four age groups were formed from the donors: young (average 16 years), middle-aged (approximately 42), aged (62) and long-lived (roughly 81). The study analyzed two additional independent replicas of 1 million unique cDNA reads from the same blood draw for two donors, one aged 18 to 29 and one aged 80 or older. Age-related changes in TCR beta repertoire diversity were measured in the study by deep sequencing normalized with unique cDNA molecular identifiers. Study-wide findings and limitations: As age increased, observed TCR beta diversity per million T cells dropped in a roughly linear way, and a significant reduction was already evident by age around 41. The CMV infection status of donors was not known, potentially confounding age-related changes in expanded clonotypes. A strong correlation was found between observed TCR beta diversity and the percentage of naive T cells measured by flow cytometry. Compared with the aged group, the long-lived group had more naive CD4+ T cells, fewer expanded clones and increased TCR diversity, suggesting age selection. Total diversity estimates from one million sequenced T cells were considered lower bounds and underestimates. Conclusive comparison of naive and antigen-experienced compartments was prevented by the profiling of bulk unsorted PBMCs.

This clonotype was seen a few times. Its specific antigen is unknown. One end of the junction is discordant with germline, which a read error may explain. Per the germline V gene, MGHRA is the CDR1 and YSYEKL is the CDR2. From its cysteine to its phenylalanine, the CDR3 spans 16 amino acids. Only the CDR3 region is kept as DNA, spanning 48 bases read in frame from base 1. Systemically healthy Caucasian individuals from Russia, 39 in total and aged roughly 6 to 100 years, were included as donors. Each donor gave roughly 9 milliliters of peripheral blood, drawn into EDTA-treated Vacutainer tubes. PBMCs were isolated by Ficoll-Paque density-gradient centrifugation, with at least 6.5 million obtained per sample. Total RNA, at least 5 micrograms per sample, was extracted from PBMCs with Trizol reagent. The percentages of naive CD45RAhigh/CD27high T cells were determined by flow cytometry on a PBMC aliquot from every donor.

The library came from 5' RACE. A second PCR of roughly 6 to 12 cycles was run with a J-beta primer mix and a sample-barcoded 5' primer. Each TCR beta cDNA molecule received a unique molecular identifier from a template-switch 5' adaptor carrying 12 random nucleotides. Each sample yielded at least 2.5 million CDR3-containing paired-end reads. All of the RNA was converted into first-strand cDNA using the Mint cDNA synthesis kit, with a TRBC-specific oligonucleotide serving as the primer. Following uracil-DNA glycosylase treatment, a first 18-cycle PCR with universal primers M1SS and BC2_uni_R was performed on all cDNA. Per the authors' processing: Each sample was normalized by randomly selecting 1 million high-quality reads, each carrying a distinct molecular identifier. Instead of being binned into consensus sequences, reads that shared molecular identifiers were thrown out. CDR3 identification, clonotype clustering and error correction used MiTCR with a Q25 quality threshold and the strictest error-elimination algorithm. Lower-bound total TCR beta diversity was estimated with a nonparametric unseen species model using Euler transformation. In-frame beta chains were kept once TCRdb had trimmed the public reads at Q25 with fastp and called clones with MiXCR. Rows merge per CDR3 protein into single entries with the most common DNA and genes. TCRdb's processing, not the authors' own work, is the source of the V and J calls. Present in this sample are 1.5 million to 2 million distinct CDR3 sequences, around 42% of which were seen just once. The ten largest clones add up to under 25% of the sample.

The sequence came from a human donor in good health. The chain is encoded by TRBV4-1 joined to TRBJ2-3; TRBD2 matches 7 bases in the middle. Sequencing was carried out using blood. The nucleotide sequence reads TGCGCCTGCAGCCTCGGGGGGTTCGAGGAGGCAGATACGCAGTATTTT. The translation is CACSLGGFEEADTQYF.